The subject of this entry is one T cell receptor (beta chain). As yet, its antigen is unknown. Assay used: immunoSEQ multiplex PCR; TCRdb lists only in-frame clones, some missing. In the table there are approximately 100,000 clones, around 89% of which are singletons. The data derive from a study of identifying expanded T cells in peripheral blood. The germline V gene encodes CDR1 SGHRS and CDR2 YFSETQ. The CDR3 sequence is 18 residues long. Trimming took 3 bases from V and 3 from J; bases not matched to a gene: 14. The study, taken as a whole, reports: Approximately two-week clone count variance significantly increased as total template count grew. Approximately 1.1 clones differed between technical replicates, versus around 15 and 19 over time.

Collection occurred without any documented infections or immune events in donors. The source material was blood. The J gene is TRBJ2-1, the V gene TRBV5-1; TRBD2 matches at 8 bases. This sequence was found in a person aged 18 to 75 in good health. The CDR3 region has the DNA TGCGCCAGCAGCTCCGGACTAAAGCGGGGGAGCCACTACAATGAGCAGTTCTTC. This sequence encodes CASSSGLKRGSHYNEQFF.